Reported below is one T cell receptor beta chain. This entry is derived from a study of blood T cell repertoires in COVID-19. The wider study: Acute and convalescent COVID-19 specimens originated in the United States, Italy and Spain. PBMCs, B-cell-depleted T cells, or T cells were the source of the cDNA or gDNA that made up the material.

During active infection, Seattle patients enrolled and were then monitored through disease. In the source study's methods: Counts of nucleated cells, estimated from reference gene primer amplification, were obtained. Clones were read by immunoSEQ multiplex PCR, and TCRdb kept only the in-frame ones, dropping some. The V and J calls and clone size are taken from that table; D and trimming were inferred from the DNA. The table shows a few hundred thousand clones, with about 86% occurring only once. The receptor's source is a woman in her sixties or seventies with COVID-19, enrolled during active disease. Sequenced: peripheral blood.

DNA of the CDR3: TGTGCCAGCAGTATAAACGGTAGGAACACTGAAGCTTTCTTT. It is translated as CASSINGRNTEAFF. The chain combines TRBV2 with TRBJ1-1; D not certain. Trimming removed 5 bases from V and 1 base from J, with 11 bases in between. The CDR3 loop spans 14 amino acids. CDR1 and CDR2 from the germline V gene are SNHLY and FYNNEI.